This TCR beta chain was documented in a study of metastatic and nonmetastatic thyroid tumors. TCRdb reanalyzed the PCR reads via MiXCR. Here the sample spans fewer than 25,000 clones, 15% to 17% being singletons. No patient received treatment before thyroid surgery. Trimming took 2 bases from V and 7 from J; bases not matched to a gene: 10. The CDR3 length is 16 residues. CDR1 is SGHDT and CDR2 is YYEEEE in the germline V gene. Sequenced sample: blood. The rearrangement links TRBV5-6 to TRBJ1-5; 9 bases line up with TRBD1. This TCR was recovered from a female donor with papillary thyroid cancer or a benign thyroid nodule (not recorded which). Some clones in this sample may be carry-over from other donors' samples. The CDR3 DNA sequence: TGTGCCAGCAGCTTACGCGGACAGGGGATACGGCAGCCCCAGCATTTT. Protein product: CASSLRGQGIRQPQHF.